The present T cell receptor (beta chain) was sequenced within a study of CD8 T cells in Susac syndrome. RNA amounts of about 0.5 to 1 ug underwent reverse transcription with random hexamers. immunoSEQ multiplex PCR amplified TCR beta CDR3 across 54 Vbeta, 13 Jbeta. Each CDR3 protein is one row after TCRdb ran MiXCR on the immunoSEQ multiplex PCR reads. This table has 150,000 to 200,000 distinct CDR3 sequences, roughly nine tenths appearing once. V trimming: 1 base; J trimming: 7 bases; junction bases outside the gene matches: 4. This CDR3 has 15 residues. Germline CDR1 and CDR2: SEHNR and FQNEAQ (reference sequence). Healthy donors served as age- and sex-matched controls.

The chain combines TRBV7-9 with TRBJ1-4; TRBD1 matches 9 bases. The source is a human donor in good health. Material for sequencing was CD4+ T cells from PBMCs. This chain's CDR3 is CASSLDRGRLEKLFF. The CDR3 DNA reads as TGTGCCAGCAGCTTAGACAGGGGGCGCCTTGAAAAACTGTTTTTT.